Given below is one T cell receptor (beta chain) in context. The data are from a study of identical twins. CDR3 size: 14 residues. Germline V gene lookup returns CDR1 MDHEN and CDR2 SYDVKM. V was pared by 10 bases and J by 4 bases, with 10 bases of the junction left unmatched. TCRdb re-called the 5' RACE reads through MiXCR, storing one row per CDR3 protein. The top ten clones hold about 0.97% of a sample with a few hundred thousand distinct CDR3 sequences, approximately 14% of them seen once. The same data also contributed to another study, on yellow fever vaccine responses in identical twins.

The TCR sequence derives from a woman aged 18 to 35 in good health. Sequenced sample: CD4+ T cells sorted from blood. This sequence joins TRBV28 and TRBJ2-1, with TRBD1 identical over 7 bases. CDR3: CAIQGGSDYNEQFF. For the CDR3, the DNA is TGTGCCATCCAAGGGGGCTCGGATTACAATGAGCAGTTCTTC.